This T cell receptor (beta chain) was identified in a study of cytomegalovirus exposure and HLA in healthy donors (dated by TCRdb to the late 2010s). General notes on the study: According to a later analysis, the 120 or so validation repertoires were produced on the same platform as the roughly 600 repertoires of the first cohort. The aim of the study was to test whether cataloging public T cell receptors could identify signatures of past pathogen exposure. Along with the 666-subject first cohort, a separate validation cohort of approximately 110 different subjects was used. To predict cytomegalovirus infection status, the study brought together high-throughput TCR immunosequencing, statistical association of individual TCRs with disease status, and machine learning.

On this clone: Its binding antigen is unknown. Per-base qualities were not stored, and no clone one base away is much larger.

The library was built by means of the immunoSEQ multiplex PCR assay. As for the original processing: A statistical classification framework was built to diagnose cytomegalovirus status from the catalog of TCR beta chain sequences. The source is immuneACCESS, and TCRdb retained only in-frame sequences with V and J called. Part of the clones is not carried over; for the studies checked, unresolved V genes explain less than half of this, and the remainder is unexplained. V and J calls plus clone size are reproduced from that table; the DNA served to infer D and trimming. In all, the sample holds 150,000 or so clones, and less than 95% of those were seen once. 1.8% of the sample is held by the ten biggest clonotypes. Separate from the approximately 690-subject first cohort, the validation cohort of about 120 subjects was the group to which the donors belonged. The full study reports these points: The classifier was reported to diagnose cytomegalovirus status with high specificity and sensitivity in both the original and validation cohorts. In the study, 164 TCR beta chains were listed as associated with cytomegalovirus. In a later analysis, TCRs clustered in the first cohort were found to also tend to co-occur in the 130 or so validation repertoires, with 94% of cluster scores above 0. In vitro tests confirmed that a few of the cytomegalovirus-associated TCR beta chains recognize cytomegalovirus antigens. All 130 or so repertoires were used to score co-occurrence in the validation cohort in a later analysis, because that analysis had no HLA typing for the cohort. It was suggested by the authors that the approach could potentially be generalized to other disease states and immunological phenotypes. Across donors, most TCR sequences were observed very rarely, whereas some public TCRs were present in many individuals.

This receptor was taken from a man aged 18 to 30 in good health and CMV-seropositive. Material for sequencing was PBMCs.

The CDR3 in this case is CASSFSGNTGELFF. The bases are TGTGCCAGCAGCTTTAGCGGGAACACCGGGGAGCTGTTTTTT. The rearrangement combines TRBV7-2 with TRBJ2-2; TRBD2 might be the D gene, on 6 matching bases. The CDR3 numbers 14 residues from cysteine through phenylalanine. Solely the CDR3 DNA is kept, with 42 bases framed from the first base. V is cut by 3 bases and J by 1 base, and the space between the germline ends is 6 bases. According to the germline V gene, CDR1 reads SGHTA and CDR2 reads FQGNSA.